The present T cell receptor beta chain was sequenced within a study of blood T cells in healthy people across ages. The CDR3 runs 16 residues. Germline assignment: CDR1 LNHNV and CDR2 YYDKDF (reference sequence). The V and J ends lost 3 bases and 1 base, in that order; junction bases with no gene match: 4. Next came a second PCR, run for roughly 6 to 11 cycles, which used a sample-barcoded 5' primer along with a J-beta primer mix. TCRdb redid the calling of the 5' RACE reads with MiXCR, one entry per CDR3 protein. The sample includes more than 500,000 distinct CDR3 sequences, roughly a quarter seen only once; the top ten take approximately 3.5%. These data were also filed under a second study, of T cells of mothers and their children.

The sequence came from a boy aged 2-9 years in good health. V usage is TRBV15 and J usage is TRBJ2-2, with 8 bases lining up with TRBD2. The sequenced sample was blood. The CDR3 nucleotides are TGTGCCACCAGCAGGAGGGCGGGAGGGAACACCGGGGAGCTGTTTTTT. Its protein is CATSRRAGGNTGELFF.